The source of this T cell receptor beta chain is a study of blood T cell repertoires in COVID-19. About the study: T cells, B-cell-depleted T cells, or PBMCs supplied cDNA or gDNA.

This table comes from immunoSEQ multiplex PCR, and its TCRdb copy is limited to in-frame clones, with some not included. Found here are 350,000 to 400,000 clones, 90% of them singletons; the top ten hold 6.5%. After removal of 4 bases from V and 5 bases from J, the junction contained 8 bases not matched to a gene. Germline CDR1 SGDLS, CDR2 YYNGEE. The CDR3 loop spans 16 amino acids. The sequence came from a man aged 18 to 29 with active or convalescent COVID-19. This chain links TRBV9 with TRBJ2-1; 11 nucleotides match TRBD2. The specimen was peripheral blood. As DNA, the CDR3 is TGTGCCAGCAGCCCCCTGAGACTAGCGGGGAACAATGAGCAGTTCTTC. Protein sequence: CASSPLRLAGNNEQFF.